Described below is a single TCR beta chain sequence and its context. Its antigen is currently unknown. The PCR made use of 60 Vbeta and 13 Jbeta primers. Profiled with immunoSEQ multiplex PCR; TCRdb holds only in-frame clones, not every one. The sample has some 140,000 clones, roughly three quarters seen once. This sample was included in a study of cytomegalovirus exposure and HLA in healthy donors. Study-wide findings and caveats: Excluded were some V segments that proved indistinguishable, including TRBV6-2 and TRBV6-3. Productive rates of about 87% or about 30% were seen for most TCR beta V segments in an earlier analysis.

The CDR3 consists of 16 residues. Germline assignment: CDR1 LNHDA and CDR2 SQIVND (reference sequence). V gave up 2 bases and J gave up 6 bases; unmatched junction bases: 11. The V gene is TRBV19, the J gene TRBJ1-1; TRBD1 matches 8 bases. Sequenced: PBMCs. This sequence originates from a man between 18 and 35 years old in good health and CMV-seronegative. The DNA of the CDR3 is TGTGCCAGTAGTATATCGGGCAGGGGGCTTGGCGCTGAAGCTTTCTTT. This translates into CASSISGRGLGAEAFF.